The present T cell receptor beta chain was sequenced within a study of shared clonotypes between healthy human individuals. Study as a whole: The cohort comprised a couple of women and a few men. Their ages spanned 18 to 49 years.

Each subset's genomic DNA was split evenly across several immunoSEQ plates. This table comes from immunoSEQ multiplex PCR, and its TCRdb copy is limited to in-frame clones, with some not included. This sample has 450,000 to 500,000 clones, with around 73% found just once. Each of the donors was a healthy adult who was HIV-negative and had not had a recent acute infection or vaccination. Every contributor of samples was a Caucasian grown-up residing in Nashville, Tennessee. Sequencing was performed on PBMCs. This TCR was sampled from a woman in her thirties or forties in good health. Some clones in this sample may be carry-over from other donors' samples.

DNA of the CDR3: TGCGCCAGCAGCCCGGACGTGGAAGAGACCCAGTACTTC. Protein product: CASSPDVEETQYF. The genes are TRBV5-1 and TRBJ2-5; D gene uncertain. Trimming pared 4 bases from V and 3 bases from J, leaving 10 bases between. The CDR3 contains 13 residues. Germline V CDR1 and CDR2: SGHRS, YFSETQ.